This T cell receptor beta chain was identified in a study of tumor-infiltrating lymphocytes in localized non-small cell lung cancer (dated by TCRdb to 2020 to 2022). At the level of the whole study: Patients whose samples were collected after neoadjuvant chemotherapy, as well as both smokers and never-smokers and several histologies, were included in the cohort. In total, the ICON cohort was made up of around 140 surgical patients who had localized non-small cell lung cancer and whose tumors were resected. The paired tumor versus uninvolved lung comparison of immunoSEQ T-cell fraction included a few dozen patients. Flow cytometry, multiplex immunofluorescence, RNA-seq, exome sequencing and proteomics were applied to the same patients as TCR sequencing, which was one of several integrated assays. From each patient came resected tumor tissue plus uninvolved lung tissue from that same patient, and the uninvolved lung tissue was described as non-adjacent to the tumor.

The paper as a whole reports these results and caveats: TCRbeta sequencing supported higher T cell infiltration in tumors than in uninvolved lung tissue, consistent with immunofluorescence CD3 counts. Because different assays used different pieces of the same tissue, intratumor heterogeneity could not be separated from technical variation. The TCR-derived T-cell fraction showed no difference between the flow cytometry-defined immunotypes IM1 (good prognosis) and IM2 (poor prognosis). Assay coverage varied across patients depending on available tissue quantity, so only a subset of the cohort had TCR sequencing.

The T-cell fraction in tumor and uninvolved lung tissue was provided by TCR sequencing with the immunoSEQ assay. The published analysis was carried out like this. To analyze survival, patients were divided into a high T-cell fraction group (upper tertile) and a low T-cell fraction group (lower two tertiles), and the two groups were compared using a log-rank test. Paired tumor versus uninvolved lung differences in T-cell fraction were tested with a signed-rank test. Here the immuneACCESS table is served through TCRdb, limited to in-frame sequences with V and J called. Missing clones are a known gap in these copies; in checked studies unresolved V genes cover under half, and the rest lacks a known reason. V, J and clone size reflect that table, while D and trimming were determined from the DNA. The sample profile shows some 10,000 clones; about 60% of them were found once. Approximately 10% of the sample belongs to the ten largest clones.

From a lookup of the germline V gene, CDR1 and CDR2 are SNHLY and FYNNEI. The CDR3 runs 15 residues from the cysteine to the phenylalanine. Solely the CDR3 DNA is kept, with 45 bases framed from the first base. V lost 4 bases and J lost 2 bases, and the count of bases not matched to a germline gene is 3. Only a few counts were recorded for this clone. Its antigen remains undetermined. No quality values exist for individual bases; no much larger clone is one base distant. The first patient joined ICON in the first half of 2016, and enrollment wrapped up when the last patient was enrolled in the second half of 2018. In a subcohort of about 76 patients, fresh tumor and matched uninvolved tissue were collected for in-depth immune analyses, with TCR sequencing among those analyses. DNA for TCR sequencing was isolated from bulk tissue, and no cell sorting was done.

This TCR was sampled from a human donor with non-small cell lung cancer. This receptor chain uses TRBV2 and TRBJ2-7; TRBD2 matches 12 bases in the middle. The sample comprised uninvolved lung tissue not adjacent to the tumor. The DNA sequence is given as TGTGCCAGCAGTGTAACTAGCGGGGGGCCCTACGAGCAGTACTTC. Its coded protein is CASSVTSGGPYEQYF.